These T cell receptor beta chains were read from a single sample in a study of cytomegalovirus exposure and HLA in healthy donors. The protocol was immunoSEQ multiplex PCR, while the TCRdb copy is restricted to in-frame clones and leaves out a portion. The profile shows fewer than 85,000 clones, about 90% of them singletons. The specimen sequenced was PBMCs. The receptors here all came from a woman between 18 and 29 years old in good health and CMV-seropositive. Each CDR3 is given with its conserved first and last residue. D genes are given only for firm matches. The size field is filled for only some rows; it gives once, few, many or a size class.

CDR3	DNA	D	size	V	J
CASSVTDRAYSNQPQHF	TGTGCCAGCAGCGTAACGGACAGGGCGTATAGCAATCAGCCCCAGCATTTT	TRBD1	NA	TRBV9	TRBJ1-5
CASSSYRVETQYF	TGTGCCAGCAGCTCGTACAGGGTAGAGACCCAGTACTTC	NA	NA	TRBV13	TRBJ2-5
CASSLDPGGALDTQYF	TGTGCCAGCAGCTTGGACCCCGGGGGGGCCTTAGATACGCAGTATTTT	TRBD2	NA	TRBV5-4	TRBJ2-3
CASSPGTGSTNEQFF	TGTGCCAGCAGCCCCGGGACAGGGTCCACGAATGAGCAGTTCTTC	TRBD1	NA	TRBV27	TRBJ2-1
CASSIRTSGSSYNEQFF	TGTGCCAGCAGCATCCGGACTAGCGGGAGCTCCTACAATGAGCAGTTCTTC	TRBD2	NA	TRBV11-3	TRBJ2-1
CASRYRGGNTIYF	TGTGCCAGCAGGTACAGGGGTGGAAACACCATATATTTT	TRBD1	NA	TRBV2	TRBJ1-3
CASSYSSEGWGYGYTF	TGTGCCAGCAGTTACTCGAGCGAGGGTTGGGGCTATGGCTACACCTTC	NA	NA	TRBV6-5	TRBJ1-2
CASSYRGRGYEQYF	TGTGCCAGCAGTTACCGCGGGAGGGGCTACGAGCAGTACTTC	TRBD2	NA	TRBV6-5	TRBJ2-7
CASSGDLESEQFF	TGTGCCAGCAGTGGAGACCTGGAGAGTGAGCAGTTCTTC	NA	NA	TRBV28	TRBJ2-1
CASSQLMNTEAFF	TGTGCCAGCAGCCAGCTAATGAACACTGAAGCTTTCTTT	NA	NA	TRBV14	TRBJ1-1
CAWSGQIKNIQYF	TGTGCCTGGAGTGGACAGATAAAAAACATTCAGTACTTC	NA	NA	TRBV30	TRBJ2-4
CASSLFARQETQYF	TGTGCCAGCAGCTTATTCGCTAGACAAGAGACCCAGTACTTC	NA	NA	TRBV7-9	TRBJ2-5
CASSQYPQGRDEKLFF	TGTGCCAGCAGCCAATACCCACAGGGCCGGGATGAAAAACTGTTTTTT	NA	NA	TRBV4-2	TRBJ1-4
CASRAHTRTEAFF	TGTGCCAGTAGGGCACATACCCGCACTGAAGCTTTCTTT	NA	NA	TRBV19	TRBJ1-1
CASSERSGMGTEAFF	TGTGCCAGCAGTGAAAGGTCAGGGATGGGCACTGAAGCTTTCTTT	NA	NA	TRBV2	TRBJ1-1
CASSVNRGREQFF	TGTGCCAGCAGCGTAAACAGGGGGCGTGAGCAGTTCTTC	TRBD1	NA	TRBV11-1	TRBJ2-1
CAWSVRAVLTGELFF	TGTGCCTGGAGTGTAAGAGCGGTGCTCACCGGGGAGCTGTTTTTT	NA	NA	TRBV30	TRBJ2-2
CASSLAGGGDTKTQYF	TGTGCCAGCAGCTTAGCCGGCGGGGGAGATACTAAGACCCAGTACTTC	TRBD2	NA	TRBV11-2	TRBJ2-5
CASSLKLAGGHNEQFF	TGTGCCAGCAGCTTAAAACTAGCGGGGGGGCACAATGAGCAGTTCTTC	TRBD2	once	TRBV7-9	TRBJ2-1
CASSPQRGINEQFF	TGTGCCAGTAGTCCCCAGCGGGGGATCAATGAGCAGTTCTTC	TRBD2	NA	TRBV19	TRBJ2-1
CASSLLAGGQQFF	TGTGCCAGCAGTCTCCTAGCGGGGGGGCAGCAGTTCTTC	TRBD2	NA	TRBV6-4	TRBJ2-1
CASGRGGETQYF	TGTGCTAGTGGCCGGGGTGGGGAGACCCAGTACTTC	NA	NA	TRBV12-5	TRBJ2-5
CASSLAGQAPYNEQFF	TGTGCCAGCAGCTTAGCGGGCCAGGCCCCCTACAATGAGCAGTTCTTC	NA	NA	TRBV7-9	TRBJ2-1
CASSLTRGAQYF	TGCGCCAGCAGCCTCACGCGGGGCGCGCAGTATTTT	NA	NA	TRBV4-1	TRBJ2-3
CASSMQGGTGELFF	TGTGCCAGTAGTATGCAGGGTGGGACCGGGGAGCTGTTTTTT	NA	NA	TRBV19	TRBJ2-2
CASSLGGYGYTF	TGTGCCAGCAGCTTAGGCGGTTATGGCTACACCTTC	NA	few	TRBV7-9	TRBJ1-2
CASSESLDILRSSYNEQFF	TGCGCCAGCAGTGAGTCTTTGGACATACTAAGGAGCTCCTACAATGAGCAGTTCTTC	NA	NA	TRBV10-2	TRBJ2-1
CASSSGLAGPEETQYF	TGTGCCAGCAGTTCAGGACTCGCTGGCCCGGAAGAGACCCAGTACTTC	NA	NA	TRBV5-4	TRBJ2-5
CASSIALANYEQYF	TGTGCCAGTAGTATTGCACTAGCCAACTACGAGCAGTACTTC	NA	once	TRBV19	TRBJ2-7
CASSEAIRQGRDKNIQYF	TGTGCCAGCAGTGAAGCGATCAGACAGGGGCGAGACAAAAACATTCAGTACTTC	TRBD1	NA	TRBV6-1	TRBJ2-4
CASSPPGQSETQYF	TGTGCCAGCTCACCTCCGGGACAATCGGAGACCCAGTACTTC	NA	NA	TRBV18	TRBJ2-5
CASSPPGTVAYEQYF	TGTGCCAGCAGTCCTCCCGGGACAGTTGCCTACGAGCAGTACTTC	TRBD1	few	TRBV25-1	TRBJ2-7
CASSWPGQGNYGYTF	TGTGCCAGCAGCTGGCCGGGACAGGGTAACTATGGCTACACCTTC	TRBD1	NA	TRBV5-6	TRBJ1-2
CASSDPGQWWNTEAFF	TGTGCCAGCAGTGACCCTGGTCAGTGGTGGAACACTGAAGCTTTCTTT	NA	NA	TRBV6-4	TRBJ1-1
CAWSVSGGASF	TGTGCCTGGAGTGTATCGGGGGGGGCCTCCTTT	NA	NA	TRBV30	TRBJ1-1
CASSTGGSNVEKLFF	TGCGCCAGCAGCACGGGGGGTTCAAACGTTGAAAAACTGTTTTTT	NA	NA	TRBV4-3	TRBJ1-4
CASSRAGDRGDQPQHF	TGCGCCAGCAGCCGGGCAGGGGACAGGGGGGATCAGCCCCAGCATTTT	TRBD1	NA	TRBV4-1	TRBJ1-5
CAWTTGQGPSYEQYF	TGTGCCTGGACCACCGGACAGGGCCCTTCCTACGAGCAGTACTTC	TRBD1	NA	TRBV30	TRBJ2-7
CASKLYDRGYGYTF	TGTGCCAGCAAACTTTATGACAGGGGATATGGCTACACCTTC	TRBD1	NA	TRBV28	TRBJ1-2
CASSADRVGNEKLFF	TGTGCCAGCAGCGCCGACAGGGTAGGAAACGAAAAACTGTTTTTT	TRBD1	NA	TRBV7-9	TRBJ1-4
CASSRDSKNSPLHF	TGTGCCAGCAGTAGGGACAGTAAGAATTCACCCCTCCACTTT	TRBD1	NA	TRBV5-4	TRBJ1-6
CASSFRHLNVEKLFF	TGTGCCAGCAGTTTCCGACATCTAAATGTCGAAAAACTGTTTTTT	NA	NA	TRBV6-5	TRBJ1-4
CAWSLGAGGAEDTF	TGTGCCTGGAGCCTCGGCGCGGGGGGGGCGGAAGACACCTTC	NA	NA	TRBV30	TRBJ1-2
CTSSLTGTGEGYTF	TGCACCAGCAGCCTGACCGGGACAGGGGAAGGCTACACCTTC	NA	NA	TRBV1	TRBJ1-2
CATSTGYGGYTF	TGTGCCACATCTACAGGGTACGGTGGCTACACCTTC	NA	NA	TRBV6-6	TRBJ1-2
CASSKLEQYF	TGTGCCAGCAGCAAACTCGAGCAGTACTTC	NA	NA	TRBV21-1	TRBJ2-7
CASSGGGSYEQYF	TGTGCCAGCTCGGGCGGGGGAAGCTACGAGCAGTACTTC	TRBD2	NA	TRBV11-2	TRBJ2-7
CASSQDAGHSGNTIYF	TGTGCCAGCAGCCAAGATGCGGGCCATTCTGGAAACACCATATATTTT	NA	NA	TRBV4-2	TRBJ1-3
CASSEVGLAIGTDTQYF	TGCGCCAGCAGTGAGGTAGGACTAGCAATCGGGACAGATACGCAGTATTTT	TRBD2	NA	TRBV10-2	TRBJ2-3
CAWSVVGGSYNSPLHF	TGTGCCTGGAGTGTGGTGGGGGGCTCCTATAATTCACCCCTCCACTTT	NA	NA	TRBV30	TRBJ1-6
CASSRLKGSAFF	TGTGCCAGCAGTCGCCTTAAGGGGTCGGCTTTCTTT	NA	NA	TRBV6-1	TRBJ1-1
CASSTLTGDTGELFF	TGTGCCAGCAGCACTTTGACAGGGGACACCGGGGAGCTGTTTTTT	TRBD1	NA	TRBV7-6	TRBJ2-2
CASSLSGIPEAFF	TGTGCCAGCAGCTTATCGGGGATACCTGAAGCTTTCTTT	NA	NA	TRBV7-9	TRBJ1-1
CASSLRGGALDTQYF	TGTGCCAGCAGTTTACGTGGGGGGGCATTGGATACGCAGTATTTT	NA	NA	TRBV27	TRBJ2-3
CASSFPISNEQFF	TGTGCCAGCAGCTTCCCTATCTCGAATGAGCAGTTCTTC	NA	NA	TRBV7-9	TRBJ2-1
CASSPTGKGNEQFF	TGTGCCAGCAGTCCCACAGGGAAGGGGAATGAGCAGTTCTTC	NA	NA	TRBV28	TRBJ2-1
CASIGGVPEAFF	TGTGCCAGCATAGGGGGGGTGCCTGAAGCTTTCTTT	NA	NA	TRBV2	TRBJ1-1
CASSGRGRGSNQPQHF	TGTGCCAGTAGTGGGCGCGGGAGGGGGTCCAATCAGCCCCAGCATTTT	NA	NA	TRBV19	TRBJ1-5
CASSQPTGNYGYTF	TGCGCCAGCAGCCAACCGACAGGGAACTATGGCTACACCTTC	TRBD1	NA	TRBV4-3	TRBJ1-2